This TCR beta chain appears in the sequencing data of a study of CD8 T cells in ankylosing spondylitis. General study results and limits: Disease-linked clones were reportedly significantly enriched in matched ankylosing spondylitis synovial fluid.

Germline lookup yields CDR1 SGHAT and CDR2 FQDESV (reference sequence). CDR3 length equals 18 residues. After removal of 0 bases from V and 6 bases from J, the junction contained 11 bases not matched to a gene. Libraries for TCR beta were made by quantitative 5'-RACE with molecular barcodes. One entry per CDR3 protein, called by TCRdb with MiXCR from the 5' RACE reads. The data show over 150,000 distinct CDR3 sequences, 9.5% to 15% seen once. In this sample, this clonotype turned up a few times. The antigen is undetermined. The clonotype comes from a male donor with ankylosing spondylitis or in good health (not recorded which). This chain connects TRBV11-1 to TRBJ1-4; 9 positions match TRBD1. The sample taken for sequencing was blood, either unsorted or a sorted T cell fraction (not recorded which). For the CDR3, the DNA is TGTGCCAGCAGCTTAGCCCCCGGGACAGGGAAGGGTGATGAAAAACTGTTTTTT. This translates into CASSLAPGTGKGDEKLFF.